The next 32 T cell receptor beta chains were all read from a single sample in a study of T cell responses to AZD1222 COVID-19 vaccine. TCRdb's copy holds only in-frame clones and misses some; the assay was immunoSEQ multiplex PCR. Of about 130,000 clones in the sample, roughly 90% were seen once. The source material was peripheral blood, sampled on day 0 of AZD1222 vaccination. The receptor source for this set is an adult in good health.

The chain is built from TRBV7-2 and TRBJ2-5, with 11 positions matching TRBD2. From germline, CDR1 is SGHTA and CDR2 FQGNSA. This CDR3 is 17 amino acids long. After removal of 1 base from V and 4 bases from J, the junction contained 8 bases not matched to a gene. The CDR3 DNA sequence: TGTGCCAGCAGCTTAGGGGCTAGCGGGGGGCCGATAGAGACCCAGTACTTC. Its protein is CASSLGASGGPIETQYF.

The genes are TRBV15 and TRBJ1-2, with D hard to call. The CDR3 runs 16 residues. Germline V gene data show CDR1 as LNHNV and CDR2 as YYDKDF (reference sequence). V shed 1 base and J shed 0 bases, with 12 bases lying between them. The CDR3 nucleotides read TGTGCCACCAGCAGAGGCGGCGAAAAAACTAACTATGGCTACACCTTC. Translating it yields CATSRGGEKTNYGYTF. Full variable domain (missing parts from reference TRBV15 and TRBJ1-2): DAMVIQNPRYQVTQFGKPVTLSCSQTLNHNVMYWYQQKSSQAPKLLFHYYDKDFNNEADTPDNFQSRRPNTSFCFLDIRSPGLGDTAMYLCATSRGGEKTNYGYTFGSGTRLTVV.

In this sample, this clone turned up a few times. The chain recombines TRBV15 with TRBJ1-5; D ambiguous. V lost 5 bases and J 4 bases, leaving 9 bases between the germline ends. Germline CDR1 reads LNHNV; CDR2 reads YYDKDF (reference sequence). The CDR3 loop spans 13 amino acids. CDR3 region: CATSSSRNQPQHF. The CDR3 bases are TGTGCCACCAGCTCCTCGCGGAATCAGCCCCAGCATTTT. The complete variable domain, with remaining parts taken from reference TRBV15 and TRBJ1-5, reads DAMVIQNPRYQVTQFGKPVTLSCSQTLNHNVMYWYQQKSSQAPKLLFHYYDKDFNNEADTPDNFQSRRPNTSFCFLDIRSPGLGDTAMYLCATSSSRNQPQHFGDGTRLSIL.

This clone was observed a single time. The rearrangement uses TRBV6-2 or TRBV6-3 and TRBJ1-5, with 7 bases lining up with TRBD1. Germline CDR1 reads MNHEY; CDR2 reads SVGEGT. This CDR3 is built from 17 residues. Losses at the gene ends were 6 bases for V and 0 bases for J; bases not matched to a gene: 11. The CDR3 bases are TGTGCCAGCAGCCAAGTGTACAGGGGCAATAGCAATCAGCCCCAGCATTTT. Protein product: CASSQVYRGNSNQPQHF.

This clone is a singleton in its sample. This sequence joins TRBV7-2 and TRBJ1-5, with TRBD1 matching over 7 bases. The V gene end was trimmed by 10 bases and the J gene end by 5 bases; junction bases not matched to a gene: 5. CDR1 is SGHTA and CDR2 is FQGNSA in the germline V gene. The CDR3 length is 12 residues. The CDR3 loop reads CATAGGDQPQHF. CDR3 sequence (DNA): TGTGCCACCGCAGGGGGAGATCAGCCCCAGCATTTT.

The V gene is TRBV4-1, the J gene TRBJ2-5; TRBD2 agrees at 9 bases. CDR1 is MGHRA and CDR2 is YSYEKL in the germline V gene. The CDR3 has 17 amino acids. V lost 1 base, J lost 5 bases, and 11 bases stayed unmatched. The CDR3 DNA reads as TGCGCCAGCAGCCAAGTTTTAGCGGGAGCCATTAGGGAGACCCAGTACTTC. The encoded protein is CASSQVLAGAIRETQYF.

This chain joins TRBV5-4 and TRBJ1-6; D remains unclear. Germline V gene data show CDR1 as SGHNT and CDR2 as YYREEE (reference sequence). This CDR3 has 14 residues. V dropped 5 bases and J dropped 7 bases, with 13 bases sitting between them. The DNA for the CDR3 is TGTGCCAGCAGGAAGAGGGTAGACAATTCACCCCTCCACTTT. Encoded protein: CASRKRVDNSPLHF.

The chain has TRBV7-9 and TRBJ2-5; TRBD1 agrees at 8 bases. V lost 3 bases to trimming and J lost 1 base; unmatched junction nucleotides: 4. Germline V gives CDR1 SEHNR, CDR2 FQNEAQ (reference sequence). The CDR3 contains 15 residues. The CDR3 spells CASSLTGVGQETQYF. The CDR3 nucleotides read TGTGCCAGCAGCTTGACAGGGGTTGGCCAAGAGACCCAGTACTTC.

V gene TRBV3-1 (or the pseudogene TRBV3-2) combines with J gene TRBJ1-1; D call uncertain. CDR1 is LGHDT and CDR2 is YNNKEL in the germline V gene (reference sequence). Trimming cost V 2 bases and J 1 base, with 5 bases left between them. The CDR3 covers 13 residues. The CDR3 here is CASSQSPNTEAFF. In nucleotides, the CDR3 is TGTGCCAGCAGCCAATCCCCGAACACTGAAGCTTTCTTT.

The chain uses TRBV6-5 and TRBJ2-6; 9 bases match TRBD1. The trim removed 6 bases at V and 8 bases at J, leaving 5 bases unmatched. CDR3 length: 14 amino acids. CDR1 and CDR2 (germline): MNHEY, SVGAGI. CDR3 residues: CASSRDRVSNVLTF. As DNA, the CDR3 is TGTGCCAGCAGCCGGGACAGGGTTTCCAACGTCCTGACTTTC.

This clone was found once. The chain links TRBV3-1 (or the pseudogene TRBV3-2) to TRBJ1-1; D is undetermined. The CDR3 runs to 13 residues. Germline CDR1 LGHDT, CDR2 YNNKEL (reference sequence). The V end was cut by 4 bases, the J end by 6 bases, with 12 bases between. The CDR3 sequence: CASSLEIEAEAFF. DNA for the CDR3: TGTGCCAGCAGCCTAGAAATCGAGGCTGAAGCTTTCTTT.

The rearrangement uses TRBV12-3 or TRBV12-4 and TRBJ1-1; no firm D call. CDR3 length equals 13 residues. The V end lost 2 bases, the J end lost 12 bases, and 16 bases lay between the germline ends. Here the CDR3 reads CASSLRRAYGTFF. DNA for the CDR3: TGTGCCAGCAGTTTAAGGAGGGCTTACGGGACTTTCTTT.

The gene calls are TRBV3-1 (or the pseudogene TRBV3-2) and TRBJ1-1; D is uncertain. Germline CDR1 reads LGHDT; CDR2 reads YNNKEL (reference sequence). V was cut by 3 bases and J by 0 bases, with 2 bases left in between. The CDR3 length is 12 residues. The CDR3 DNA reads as TGTGCCAGCAGCCACTTGAACACTGAAGCTTTCTTT. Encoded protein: CASSHLNTEAFF.

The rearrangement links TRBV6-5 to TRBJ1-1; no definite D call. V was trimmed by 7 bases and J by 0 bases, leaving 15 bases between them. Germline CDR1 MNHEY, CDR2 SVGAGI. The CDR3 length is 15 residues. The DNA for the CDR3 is TGTGCCAGCACCCCGCCGGGCATCATGAACACTGAAGCTTTCTTT. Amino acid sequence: CASTPPGIMNTEAFF.

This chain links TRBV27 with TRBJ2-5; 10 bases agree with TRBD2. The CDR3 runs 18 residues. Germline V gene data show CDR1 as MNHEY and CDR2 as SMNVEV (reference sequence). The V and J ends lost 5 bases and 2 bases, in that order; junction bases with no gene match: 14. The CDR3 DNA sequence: TGTGCCAGCAGTCAAAGACCGCCGAGCGGGAGGGGTCAAGAGACCCAGTACTTC. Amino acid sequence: CASSQRPPSGRGQETQYF.

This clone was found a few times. CDR3 residues: CSASTGRSTEAFF. CDR3 nucleotides: TGCAGTGCTAGTACGGGAAGGAGCACTGAAGCTTTCTTT. V and J are TRBV20-1 and TRBJ1-1, with no clear D. The V gene's germline CDR1 is DFQATT and CDR2 SNEGSKA (reference sequence). CDR3 length: 13 amino acids. V was trimmed by 3 bases and J by 4 bases, leaving 12 bases between them.

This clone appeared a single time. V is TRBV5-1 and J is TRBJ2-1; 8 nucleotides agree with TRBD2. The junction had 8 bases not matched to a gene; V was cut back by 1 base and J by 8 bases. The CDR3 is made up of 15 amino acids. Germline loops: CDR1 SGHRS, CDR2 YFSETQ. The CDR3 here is CASSLKERESDEQFF. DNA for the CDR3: TGCGCCAGCAGCTTGAAAGAGCGGGAGAGTGATGAGCAGTTCTTC.

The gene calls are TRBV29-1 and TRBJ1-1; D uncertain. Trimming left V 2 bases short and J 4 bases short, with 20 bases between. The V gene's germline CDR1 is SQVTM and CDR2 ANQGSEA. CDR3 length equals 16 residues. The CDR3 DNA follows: TGCAGCGTTGAAACTGGTTTTTTTGGTGGAGGCACTGAAGCTTTCTTT. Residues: CSVETGFFGGGTEAFF.

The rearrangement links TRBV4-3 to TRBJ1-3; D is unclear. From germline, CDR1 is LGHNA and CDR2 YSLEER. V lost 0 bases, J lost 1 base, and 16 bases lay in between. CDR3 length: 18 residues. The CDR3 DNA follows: TGCGCCAGCAGCCAAGATGGTCCGGTATTGGATTCTGGAAACACCATATATTTT. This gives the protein CASSQDGPVLDSGNTIYF.

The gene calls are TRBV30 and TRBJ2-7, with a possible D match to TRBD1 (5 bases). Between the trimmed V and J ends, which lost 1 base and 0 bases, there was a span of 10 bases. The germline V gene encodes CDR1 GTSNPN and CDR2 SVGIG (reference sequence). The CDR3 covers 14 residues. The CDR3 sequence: CAWSASGHSYEQYF. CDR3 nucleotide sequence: TGTGCCTGGAGTGCCTCTGGACACTCCTACGAGCAGTACTTC.

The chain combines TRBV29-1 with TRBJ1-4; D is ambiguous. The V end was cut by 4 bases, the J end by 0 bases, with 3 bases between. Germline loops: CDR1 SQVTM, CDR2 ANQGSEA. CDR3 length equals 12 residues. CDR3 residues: CSVATTNEKLFF. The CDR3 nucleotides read TGCAGCGTTGCTACAACTAATGAAAAACTGTTTTTT.

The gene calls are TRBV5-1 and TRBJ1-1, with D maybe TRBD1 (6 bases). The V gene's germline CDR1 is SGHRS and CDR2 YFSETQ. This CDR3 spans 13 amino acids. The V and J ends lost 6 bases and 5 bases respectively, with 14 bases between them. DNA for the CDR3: TGCGCCAGCACCGTTCAGGGGAATACTGAAGCTTTCTTT. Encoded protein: CASTVQGNTEAFF.

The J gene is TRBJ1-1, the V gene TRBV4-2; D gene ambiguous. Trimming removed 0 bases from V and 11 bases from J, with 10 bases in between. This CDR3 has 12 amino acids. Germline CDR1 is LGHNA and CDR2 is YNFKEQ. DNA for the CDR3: TGTGCCAGCAGCCAAGAAATCGCCGGGGCTTTCTTT. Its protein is CASSQEIAGAFF.

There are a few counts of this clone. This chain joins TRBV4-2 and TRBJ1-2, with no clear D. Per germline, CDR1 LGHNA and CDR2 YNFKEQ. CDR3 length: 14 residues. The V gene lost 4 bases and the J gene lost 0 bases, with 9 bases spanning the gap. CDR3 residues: CASSLDPANYGYTF. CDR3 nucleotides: TGTGCCAGCAGCCTTGACCCCGCTAACTATGGCTACACCTTC.

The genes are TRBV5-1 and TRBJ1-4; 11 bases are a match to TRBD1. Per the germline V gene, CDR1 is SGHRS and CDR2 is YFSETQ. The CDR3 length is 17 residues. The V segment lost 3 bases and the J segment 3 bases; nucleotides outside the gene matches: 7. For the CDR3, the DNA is TGCGCCAGCAGCTCGGACAGGGGGCCTGTCTCTAATGAAAAACTGTTTTTT. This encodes CASSSDRGPVSNEKLFF.

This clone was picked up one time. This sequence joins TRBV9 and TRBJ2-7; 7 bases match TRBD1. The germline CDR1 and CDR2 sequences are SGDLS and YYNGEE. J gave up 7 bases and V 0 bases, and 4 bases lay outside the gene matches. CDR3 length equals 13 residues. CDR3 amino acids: CASSVGGTEEQYF. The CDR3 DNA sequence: TGTGCCAGCAGCGTAGGAGGGACAGAGGAGCAGTACTTC.

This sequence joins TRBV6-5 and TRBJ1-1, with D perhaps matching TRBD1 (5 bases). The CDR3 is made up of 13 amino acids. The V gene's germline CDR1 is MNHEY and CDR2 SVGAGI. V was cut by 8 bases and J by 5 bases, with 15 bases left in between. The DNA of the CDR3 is TGTGCCAGCCGTAAATGGGGGGAGACTGAAGCTTTCTTT. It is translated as CASRKWGETEAFF.

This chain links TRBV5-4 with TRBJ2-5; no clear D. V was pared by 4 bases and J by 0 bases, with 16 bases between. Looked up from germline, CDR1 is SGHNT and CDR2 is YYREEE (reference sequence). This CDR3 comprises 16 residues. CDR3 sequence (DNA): TGTGCCAGCAGCCAAAGCCCGATGGCTTACCAAGAGACCCAGTACTTC. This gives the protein CASSQSPMAYQETQYF.

CDR3 protein: CASSTNLWSYGYTF. The CDR3, as DNA: TGTGCCAGCAGCACCAACCTGTGGAGCTATGGCTACACCTTC. V and J are TRBV6-5 and TRBJ1-2; D is unclear. Looked up from germline, CDR1 is MNHEY and CDR2 is SVGAGI. V was pared by 6 bases and J by 4 bases, with 15 bases between. This CDR3 has 14 amino acids.

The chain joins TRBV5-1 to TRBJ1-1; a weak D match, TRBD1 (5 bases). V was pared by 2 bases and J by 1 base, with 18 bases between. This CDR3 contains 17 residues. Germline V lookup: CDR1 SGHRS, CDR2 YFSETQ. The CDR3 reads CASSFHPGLSANTEAFF. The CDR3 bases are TGCGCCAGCAGCTTCCATCCGGGACTTTCGGCGAACACTGAAGCTTTCTTT.

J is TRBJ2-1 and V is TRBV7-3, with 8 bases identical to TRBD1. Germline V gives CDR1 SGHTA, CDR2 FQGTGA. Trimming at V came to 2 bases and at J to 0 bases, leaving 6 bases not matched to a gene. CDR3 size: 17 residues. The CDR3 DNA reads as TGTGCCAGCAGCTTATTTGGGACAGGAAGCTCCTACAATGAGCAGTTCTTC. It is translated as CASSLFGTGSSYNEQFF.

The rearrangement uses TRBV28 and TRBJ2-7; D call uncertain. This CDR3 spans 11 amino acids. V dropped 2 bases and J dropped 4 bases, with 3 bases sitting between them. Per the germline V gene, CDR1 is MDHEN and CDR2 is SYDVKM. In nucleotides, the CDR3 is TGTGCCAGCAGTTTAAGGTACGAGCAGTACTTC. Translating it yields CASSLRYEQYF.